This record looks at one TCR beta chain sequence and its context. Its antigen is still unknown. No base quality values were provided; no much bigger clone lies one nucleotide off. The CDR3 regions of human TCRbeta chains were subjected to immunosequencing. Regarding the original processing steps: TCRs in the repertoires were compared against a reference library of SARS-CoV-2-specific TCRs that had been generated with the MIRA antigen-specificity platform. Breadth meant the fraction of unique TCRs that were SARS-CoV-2-associated, whereas depth meant the fraction of total T cells that were SARS-CoV-2-associated. Using the MIRA data, every spike-specific TCR was mapped to the spike region that the TCR reacted to and assigned to either a CD4 or a CD8 class. Log10-transformed breadth and depth values were compared by one-way ANOVA with Sidak's multiple comparisons tests. TCRdb re-hosts the immuneACCESS table, in-frame sequences only. Its copies lack some clones; in the studies checked, an unresolved V gene accounts for under half of them, and the cause for the rest is not known. The DNA gave D and trimming, while V, J and clone size come from that table. The sample data list about 160,000 clones, and 92% of these were observed just once. The ten largest clones capture approximately 0.98% of the sample.

V was cut back by 1 base and J by 5 bases, leaving a gap of 15 bases between them. The CDR3 sequence holds 16 residues, the cysteine and phenylalanine included. Solely the CDR3 DNA is kept, with 48 bases framed from the first base. According to the germline V gene, CDR1 reads MGHRA and CDR2 reads YSYEKL. This record comes from a study of T cell responses to AZD1222 COVID-19 vaccine (dated by TCRdb to the early 2020s). The study in broad terms: A total of 233 trial participants underwent TCR sequencing, of whom nearly 210 received two doses of AZD1222 and approximately 25 received two doses of the MenACWY control vaccine. Enrollment into the trials was organized by age into subgroups of 18-55, 56-69 and 70-plus years, and those subgroups contained approximately 150, 30 and 60 TCR-sequenced participants, respectively. The paper as a whole reports these results and caveats: The whole spike protein was spanned by vaccine-associated CD4 TCRs, and dominant responses were seen in regions 160-218 and 743-854. In the small 56-69-year group, the increase in depth fell short of significance, most likely because of low power. Only a handful of AZD1222 recipients were SARS-CoV-2 seropositive at baseline, limiting conclusions about previously exposed vaccinees. Reportedly, close to half of the unique spike-specific TCRs recognized epitopes lying outside the regions that are mutated in the B.1.351 and B.1.1.7 variants. Because no day 14 peak-response samples were available, the repertoires could be characterized only after the peak T cell response. Spike-specific TCR breadth and depth rose significantly after two AZD1222 doses compared with day 0 and with MenACWY recipients. Participants were mostly white British and included more females than males, and it was suggested by the authors that clonal diversity may have been underestimated.

This sample's time point label indicates: about 28 days (+/-7) after the second vaccine dose. AZD1222 recipients whose second dose came at about 4 weeks and those whose second dose came at about 12 weeks were combined into one group, since spike-specific TCR depth and breadth did not differ between the two schedules. Vaccinee samples were obtained from the UK trials COV001 and COV002, which included a single-blind randomized controlled phase 2/3 trial of AZD1222 (ChAdOx1 nCoV-19) in healthy adults. For TCRbeta chain sequencing, PBMC samples from trial participants were taken at day 0 and at day 28 after the second dose.

This material consisted of peripheral blood, taken 28 days after the second AZD1222 dose. The chain employs TRBV4-1 and TRBJ1-3; perhaps TRBD1 is the D gene, with 6 bases matching. This sequence originates from an adult who received the AZD1222 COVID-19 vaccine. The CDR3 reads CASSQATLQGRNTIYF. The DNA sequence reads TGCGCCAGCAGCCAAGCTACTTTACAGGGACGAAACACCATATATTTT.